This is a list of T cell receptor beta chains from one sample in a study of shared clonotypes between healthy human individuals. Produced via immunoSEQ multiplex PCR; TCRdb's table is partial and in-frame only. The table includes about 2 million clones, about 95% detected once. Sample: naive CD8+ T cells sorted from blood. These receptors all come from a man younger than 35 in good health. Both conserved end residues are part of each CDR3. D genes are given only for firm matches.

D	J	V	DNA	CDR3
-	TRBJ1-4	TRBV27	TGTGCCAGCAGTCCCTCTCCGGGGATTAATGAAAAACTGTTTTTT	CASSPSPGINEKLFF
-	TRBJ1-1	TRBV10-2	TGCGCCAGCAGTGGATGGGGGGCCGCTGAAGCTTTCTTT	CASSGWGAAEAFF
-	TRBJ2-1	TRBV30	TGTGCCTGGATGGAAGACAGGTCTGCCTACAATGAGCAGTTCTTC	CAWMEDRSAYNEQFF
-	TRBJ2-7	TRBV5-8	TGTGCCAGCAGCTTGGCGGGCAGCTCCTACGAGCAGTACTTC	CASSLAGSSYEQYF
-	TRBJ1-5	TRBV7-2	TGTGCCAGCAGCTTAGCGTATCAGCCCCAGCATTTT	CASSLAYQPQHF
TRBD1	TRBJ2-7	TRBV19	TGTGCCAGTAGTCCCGAGGACAGGAGTTCCTACGAGCAGTACTTC	CASSPEDRSSYEQYF
-	TRBJ2-5	TRBV25-1	TGTGCCAGCAGTGAATATGTGGAGACCCAGTACTTC	CASSEYVETQYF
-	TRBJ2-2	TRBV19	TGTGCCAGTAGTACCTCCGTCGGTGCCGGGGAGCTGTTTTTT	CASSTSVGAGELFF
TRBD1	TRBJ1-1	TRBV4-3	TGCGCCAGCAGCCAAGGAGGGACAGGGAACACTGAAGCTTTCTTT	CASSQGGTGNTEAFF
-	TRBJ2-5	TRBV4-1	TGCGCCAGCAGCCAAGTCGTCGTGGAAAGAGAGACCCAGTACTTC	CASSQVVVERETQYF
-	TRBJ2-5	TRBV5-4	TGTGCCAGCAGCGTCGAATTCAGGGTATCAGAGACCCAGTACTTC	CASSVEFRVSETQYF
-	TRBJ1-2	TRBV30	TGTGCCTGGACCCTGACAGGAACTAACTATGGCTACACCTTC	CAWTLTGTNYGYTF
-	TRBJ2-2	TRBV4-3	TGCGCCAGCAGCCAAGATGGGCTGGAGAACACCGGGGAGCTGTTTTTT	CASSQDGLENTGELFF